A single sample is the source of the 20 T cell receptor beta chains below, sequenced in a study of vaccination effects on CD4 cells after COVID-19. Assay: immunoSEQ multiplex PCR; the TCRdb copy retains only in-frame clones and omits some. The repertoire holds roughly 35,000 clones, with 73% as singletons. Before any sequencing was done, the ViraFEST assay used viral peptide pools to expand antigen-specific CD4+ T cells. CD4+ T cells were isolated after roughly nine days of culture. Vaccinated participants had no history of SARS-CoV-2 infection and tested negative for nucleocapsid antibodies. Antigens of these TCRs are unknown. The sequenced sample was CD4+ T cells from PBMCs cultured with HCoV-OC43 spike peptides, obtained before COVID-19 vaccination. Subset indicated: HCoV-OC43 spike overlapping peptide pool stimulation. The receptors originated from a human donor who received a COVID-19 vaccine.

This chain links TRBV6-5 with TRBJ2-7; 11 bases map to TRBD1. The V segment lost 5 bases and the J segment 4 bases; nucleotides outside the gene matches: 7. Germline values: CDR1 MNHEY, CDR2 SVGAGI. The CDR3 has 15 amino acids. The CDR3 reads CASSKTGTGGYEQYF. The CDR3, as DNA: TGTGCCAGCAGTAAGACCGGGACAGGGGGGTACGAGCAGTACTTC.

The chain joins TRBV6-1 to TRBJ2-3, with TRBD2 matching 7 bases. V lost 2 bases, J lost 2 bases, and 7 bases stayed unmatched. The CDR3 sequence is 16 residues long. CDR1 and CDR2 (germline): MNHNS, SASEGT. CDR3 residues: CASSESVAGTTDTQYF. The CDR3 region has the DNA TGTGCCAGCAGTGAAAGCGTAGCGGGCACCACAGATACGCAGTATTTT.

V usage is TRBV28 and J usage is TRBJ2-1, with D possibly being TRBD1 (6 bases). CDR3 size: 16 residues. V was clipped by 3 bases and J by 4 bases, with 16 bases between them. Germline CDR1 MDHEN, CDR2 SYDVKM. The CDR3 DNA is TGTGCCAGCAGTTTCAGCGGCCAGGGGCCTTACAATGAGCAGTTCTTC. Translation: CASSFSGQGPYNEQFF.

The chain is built from TRBV6-6 and TRBJ1-4; D unresolved. Trimming took off 2 bases at V and 3 bases at J, with 10 bases between the two ends. CDR3 length: 15 residues. CDR1 and CDR2 from the germline V gene are MNHNY and SVGAGI (reference sequence). CDR3 amino acids: CASSYVRGSNEKLFF. The CDR3 DNA sequence: TGTGCCAGCAGTTACGTGCGGGGTTCTAATGAAAAACTGTTTTTT.

The V gene is TRBV6-5, the J gene TRBJ2-3; D may match TRBD1 or TRBD2 (5 bases each). Germline assignment: CDR1 MNHEY and CDR2 SVGAGI. There are 13 residues in the CDR3. V shed 6 bases and J shed 6 bases, with 13 bases lying between them. CDR3 nucleotides: TGTGCCAGCAGGAGGGACCCCGCCGATACGCAGTATTTT. Translating gives CASRRDPADTQYF.

The genes are TRBV7-9 and TRBJ1-2; D not resolved. V gave up 3 bases and J gave up 2 bases, with 7 bases separating them. The CDR3 has 13 residues. The germline V gene has CDR1 SEHNR and CDR2 FQNEAQ (reference sequence). Here the CDR3 reads CASSFRENYGYTF. Here the CDR3 DNA reads TGTGCCAGCAGCTTTCGGGAGAACTATGGCTACACCTTC.

The rearrangement links TRBV30 to TRBJ2-1, with TRBD2 matching 7 bases. The V segment lost 3 bases and the J segment 13 bases; nucleotides outside the gene matches: 9. Germline-derived CDR1 and CDR2 are GTSNPN and SVGIG (reference sequence). The CDR3 loop spans 12 amino acids. In nucleotides, the CDR3 is TGTGCCTGGAGATTGGGGGGGAGTAGCCAGTTCTTC. It encodes CAWRLGGSSQFF.

Notes on this clone: At one end the junction does not follow the germline gene, possibly because of a read error. This rearrangement joins TRBV7-7 to TRBJ2-7; 8 bases match TRBD1. Germline assignment: CDR1 SSHAT and CDR2 FNYEAQ (reference sequence). CDR3 length equals 13 residues. CDR3 nucleotides: TGTGCTAGCAGCCCTGACAGGGGCTACGAGCAGTACTTC. As protein: CASSPDRGYEQYF.

The chain is built from TRBV19 and TRBJ1-2; 8 bases match TRBD1. This CDR3 has 15 amino acids. Germline CDR1 is LNHDA and CDR2 is SQIVND (reference sequence). J lost 2 bases, V lost 3 bases, and 5 bases had no gene match. The CDR3 loop reads CASSIPRGQNYGYTF. The DNA of the CDR3 is TGTGCCAGTAGTATCCCCAGGGGGCAAAACTATGGCTACACCTTC.

This chain uses TRBV10-3 with TRBJ2-7; no clear D. The CDR3 consists of 15 residues. CDR1 is ENHRY and CDR2 is SYGVKD in the germline V gene. Trimming removed 0 bases from V and 3 bases from J, with 12 bases in between. CDR3 loop: CAISESGRISYEQYF. The CDR3, as DNA: TGTGCCATCAGTGAGTCGGGCCGGATAAGCTACGAGCAGTACTTC.

By proportion, this clone is medium-sized (0.01 to 0.1%). The chain is built from TRBV18 and TRBJ2-1, with D tentatively TRBD1 (6 bases). The CDR3 runs to 15 residues. CDR1 is KGHSH and CDR2 is LQKENI in the germline V gene. V dropped 3 bases and J dropped 1 base, with 10 bases sitting between them. The CDR3 region is CASSPPTGSYNEQFF. The CDR3 DNA reads TGTGCCAGCTCACCCCCGACAGGATCCTACAATGAGCAGTTCTTC.

The genes are TRBV7-9 and TRBJ1-3; 9 nucleotides align to TRBD1. This CDR3 has 15 amino acids. Germline CDR1 is SEHNR and CDR2 is FQNEAQ (reference sequence). J lost 3 bases, V lost 5 bases, and 5 bases had no gene match. Written as DNA, the CDR3 is TGTGCCAGCAGCCGGGACAGGGTTAATGGAAACACCATATATTTT. Encoded protein: CASSRDRVNGNTIYF.

This sequence joins TRBV6-2 or TRBV6-3 and TRBJ1-4, with 8 bases matching TRBD1. The CDR3 covers 15 residues. After removal of 6 bases from V and 6 bases from J, the junction contained 9 bases not matched to a gene. Germline V gene data show CDR1 as MNHEY and CDR2 as SVGEGT. The CDR3 is CASSPPGGRYEKLFF. CDR3 nucleotides: TGTGCCAGCAGCCCGCCAGGGGGCCGGTATGAAAAACTGTTTTTT.

The V and J genes are TRBV11-3 and TRBJ2-1; 7 nucleotides align to TRBD1. The CDR3 loop spans 17 amino acids. Germline V gene sequence: CDR1 SGHNT, CDR2 YENEEA. The J segment lost 0 bases and the V segment lost 1 base, leaving 6 bases of the junction unmatched. CDR3 sequence reads: CASSLAGTESSYNEQFF. The CDR3 DNA sequence: TGTGCCAGCAGCTTAGCAGGGACAGAGAGCTCCTACAATGAGCAGTTCTTC.

As DNA, the CDR3 is TGTGCCAGTAGTAAATTCTCACCGGGTCAAGAAGCTTTCTTT. Residues: CASSKFSPGQEAFF. The chain links TRBV19 to TRBJ1-1, with no clear D. Germline loops: CDR1 LNHDA, CDR2 SQIVND (reference sequence). V was cut by 4 bases and J by 8 bases, with 17 bases left in between. The CDR3 spans 14 residues.

The rearrangement joins TRBV5-4 to TRBJ2-5; TRBD2 might be the D (6 bases). The germline V gene encodes CDR1 SGHNT and CDR2 YYREEE (reference sequence). V was clipped by 1 base and J by 1 base, with 11 bases between them. The CDR3 is 15 amino acids. The CDR3 spells CASSLKWRGQETQYF. The CDR3 DNA is TGTGCCAGCAGCTTGAAATGGCGGGGCCAAGAGACCCAGTACTTC. The whole variable domain, remainder taken from reference TRBV5-4 and TRBJ2-5, is ETGVTQSPTHLIKTRGQQVTLRCSSQSGHNTVSWYQQALGQGPQFIFQYYREEENGRGNFPPRFSGLQFPNYSSELNVNALELDDSALYLCASSLKWRGQETQYFGPGTRLLVL.

V is TRBV5-5 and J is TRBJ1-5; D is uncertain. V gave up 1 base and J gave up 0 bases, with 8 bases separating them. Germline V gene lookup returns CDR1 SGHKS and CDR2 YYEKEE (reference sequence). The CDR3 is 15 amino acids. The CDR3 nucleotides read TGTGCCAGCAGCTTGAATTTGGGTAGCAATCAGCCCCAGCATTTT. Protein sequence: CASSLNLGSNQPQHF.

The CDR3 reads CASQSGGRDYGYTF. CDR3 DNA: TGTGCCAGTCAAAGCGGGGGCCGAGACTATGGCTACACCTTC. The chain couples TRBV28 to TRBJ1-2; TRBD1 is a possible D gene (6 bases). V was clipped by 9 bases and J by 3 bases, with 17 bases between them. The CDR3 is 14 amino acids. Per germline, CDR1 MDHEN and CDR2 SYDVKM.

This clone was counted a few times. The genes are TRBV7-4 and TRBJ1-5; D is unresolved. The CDR3 has 16 amino acids. The V and J ends lost 0 bases and 3 bases respectively, with 12 bases between them. Germline V gene sequence: CDR1 SGHVT, CDR2 SQSDAQ. CDR3 sequence: CASSLAYRAYNQPQHF. DNA of the CDR3: TGTGCCAGCAGCTTAGCCTACCGGGCATACAATCAGCCCCAGCATTTT.

The V and J genes are TRBV19 and TRBJ1-2; D might be TRBD1 (6 bases). Per the germline V gene, CDR1 is LNHDA and CDR2 is SQIVND (reference sequence). The CDR3 runs 14 residues. V dropped 2 bases and J dropped 6 bases, with 13 bases sitting between them. As DNA, the CDR3 is TGTGCCAGTAGTATACGGGGGCGTTCGGATGGCTACACCTTC. Amino acids: CASSIRGRSDGYTF.